Below, 15 T cell receptor beta chains from the same sample are listed, as sequenced in a study of shared clonotypes between healthy human individuals (dated by TCRdb to between 2020 and 2021). Preparation of the library involved the immunoSEQ multiplex PCR assay. TCRdb retrieved this table from immuneACCESS and kept in-frame rearrangements only. Not all clones are present; in checked studies, unresolved V genes account for under half, and no reason is known for the remainder. Within this sample are about 600,000 clones, with roughly 97% of them counted one time only. The ten most abundant clones make up about 0.06% of the sample. Material: naive CD4+ T cells sorted from blood. The sample's cell subset or site label is to be understood as: CD45RA+ positively selected. The receptors stem from a woman in her twenties or thirties in good health.

This chain joins TRBV11-3 and TRBJ2-6, with 7 nucleotides matching TRBD1. The CDR3 contains 16 residues. From germline, CDR1 is SGHNT and CDR2 YENEEA. J lost 7 bases, V lost 4 bases, and 10 bases had no gene match. The CDR3 spells CASSWTGPRDANVLTF. In DNA, the CDR3 is TGTGCCAGCAGCTGGACAGGCCCTCGTGACGCCAACGTCCTGACTTTC.

V is TRBV27 and J is TRBJ1-1, with a possible D match to TRBD1 (5 bases). Looked up from germline, CDR1 is MNHEY and CDR2 is SMNVEV (reference sequence). This CDR3 has 13 amino acids. V lost 3 bases and J 4 bases, leaving 9 bases between the germline ends. CDR3 sequence reads: CASSFQGTTEAFF. The CDR3 coding sequence is TGTGCCAGCAGTTTCCAGGGCACCACTGAAGCTTTCTTT.

The chain joins TRBV7-9 to TRBJ2-1, with D tentatively TRBD1 (5 bases). V was trimmed by 5 bases and J by 2 bases, leaving 13 bases between them. CDR3 length: 15 amino acids. The germline V gene has CDR1 SEHNR and CDR2 FQNEAQ (reference sequence). CDR3 bases: TGTGCCAGCAGCCCTGGGGCGGAACCCTACAATGAGCAGTTCTTC. Its protein is CASSPGAEPYNEQFF.

The chain links TRBV28 to TRBJ1-3; D gene unclear. In germline, CDR1 is MDHEN, CDR2 SYDVKM. The germline V and J ends were trimmed by 5 bases and 7 bases, with 6 bases remaining between them. This CDR3 comprises 11 residues. This CDR3 is CASSKWNTIYF. DNA for the CDR3: TGTGCCAGCAGTAAGTGGAACACCATATATTTT.

This sequence joins TRBV28 and TRBJ2-3; D may match TRBD1 or TRBD2 (6 bases each). There are 17 residues in the CDR3. Germline CDR1 reads MDHEN; CDR2 reads SYDVKM. V lost 3 bases and J lost 7, with 23 bases in between. The CDR3 region has the DNA TGTGCCAGCAGTTTTACCCTCGGCACCGGAGGGGGGAATACGCAGTATTTT. Its translation: CASSFTLGTGGGNTQYF.

The chain links TRBV2 to TRBJ2-7; 11 nucleotides agree with TRBD2. Germline values: CDR1 SNHLY, CDR2 FYNNEI. V shed 6 bases, J shed 2 bases, and the junction held 6 bases outside the gene matches. This CDR3 is built from 15 residues. The CDR3 DNA sequence: TGTGCCAGCAGGGGGACTAGCGGAGGAACCTACGAGCAGTACTTC. Protein product: CASRGTSGGTYEQYF.

The rearrangement joins TRBV2 to TRBJ1-1; no clear D. The CDR3 has 12 amino acids. Trimming removed 10 bases at V and 5 bases at J, with 14 bases between. The germline gives CDR1 SNHLY, CDR2 FYNNEI. The CDR3 bases are TGTGCCACACGGACGGGTGGGACTGAAGCTTTCTTT. Protein: CATRTGGTEAFF. The whole variable domain, remainder taken from reference TRBV2 and TRBJ1-1, is EPEVTQTPSHQVTQMGQEVILRCVPISNHLYFYWYRQILGQKVEFLVSFYNNEISEKSEIFDDQFSVERPDGSNFTLKIRSTKLEDSAMYFCATRTGGTEAFFGQGTRLTVV.

This clone was found once. Other DNA sequences within the sample encode an identical CDR3. The chain combines TRBV2 with TRBJ1-5, with a tentative D call TRBD1 (5 bases). The CDR3 consists of 13 residues. V lost 1 base, J lost 6 bases, and 7 bases lay in between. The V gene's germline CDR1 is SNHLY and CDR2 FYNNEI. CDR3 residues: CASSEGQFQPQHF. CDR3 DNA sequence: TGTGCCAGCAGTGAAGGACAGTTTCAGCCCCAGCATTTT. The full variable domain, completed using reference TRBV2 and TRBJ1-5, is EPEVTQTPSHQVTQMGQEVILRCVPISNHLYFYWYRQILGQKVEFLVSFYNNEISEKSEIFDDQFSVERPDGSNFTLKIRSTKLEDSAMYFCASSEGQFQPQHFGDGTRLSIL.

This chain joins TRBV6-5 and TRBJ1-2; D might be TRBD1 (6 bases). The CDR3 is 13 residues long. Trimming stripped 5 bases from V and 5 bases from J, with 12 bases between. CDR1 MNHEY and CDR2 SVGAGI come from the germline V gene. CDR3 sequence: CASSTTGHYGYTF. As DNA, the CDR3 is TGTGCCAGCAGTACGACAGGCCATTATGGCTACACCTTC.

This chain uses TRBV10-3 with TRBJ2-1, with a tentative D call TRBD2 (6 bases). The germline V and J ends were trimmed by 3 bases and 3 bases, with 9 bases remaining between them. This CDR3 contains 14 residues. Looked up from germline, CDR1 is ENHRY and CDR2 is SYGVKD. The chain's CDR3 is CAISDRRGYNEQFF. As DNA, the CDR3 is TGTGCCATCAGTGACCGGCGGGGCTACAATGAGCAGTTCTTC.

The chain carries TRBV27 and TRBJ2-1; a weak D match, TRBD2 (5 bases). This CDR3 region has 13 residues. With 5 bases removed from V and 4 bases from J, the gap between germline ends came to 9 bases. CDR1 is MNHEY, CDR2 SMNVEV, per germline (reference sequence). CDR3 nucleotides: TGTGCCAGCAGTCCACGGGGTTACAATGAGCAGTTCTTC. It yields the protein CASSPRGYNEQFF.

The chain uses TRBV5-1 and TRBJ2-3; D is uncertain. V was pared by 0 bases and J by 3 bases, with 8 bases between. Per germline, CDR1 SGHRS and CDR2 YFSETQ. The CDR3 is 14 amino acids. The CDR3 sequence is CASSLGSETDTQYF. CDR3 sequence (DNA): TGCGCCAGCAGCTTGGGTTCAGAAACAGATACGCAGTATTTT.

This clone was seen only once. The rearrangement uses TRBV7-3 and TRBJ1-2; TRBD1 agrees at 9 bases. The CDR3 is made up of 15 amino acids. V was clipped by 1 base and J by 4 bases; unmatched bases: 4. Looked up from germline, CDR1 is SGHTA and CDR2 is FQGTGA. In nucleotides, the CDR3 is TGTGCCAGCAGCTTAATGGGACAGGGTGTCTATGGCTACACCTTC. Translating gives CASSLMGQGVYGYTF.

As concerns this clone: It is unclear where the CDR3 begins or ends on the DNA, so no DNA is shown, and the CDR3 is as TCRdb lists it. CDR3 region: CASSRTGFLETQYF. V and J are TRBV7-3 and TRBJ2-5; the table's D call TRBD1 went unverified against the DNA. The germline gives CDR1 SGHTA, CDR2 FQGTGA. Termini included, the CDR3 measures 14 amino acids.

A single count supports this clone. V is TRBV28 and J is TRBJ1-2; the D is unclear. The CDR3 runs 16 residues. Germline V gene lookup returns CDR1 MDHEN and CDR2 SYDVKM. Trimming pared 3 bases from V and 1 base from J, leaving 15 bases between. In DNA, the CDR3 is TGTGCCAGCAGTTTTTGGACGGAGAGTATTAACTATGGCTACACCTTC. Translation gives CASSFWTESINYGYTF.